This TCR beta chain was sequenced in a study of T cell responses to AZD1222 COVID-19 vaccine. Whole-study findings and limits: Breadth and depth of Spike-specific TCRs rose after two AZD1222 doses. Donors were largely white British and mainly female; clonal diversity was possibly underestimated.

The CDR3 spans 15 residues. Germline V gives CDR1 LGHDT, CDR2 YNNKEL (reference sequence). Trimming took 0 bases from V and 11 from J, leaving 17 bases between them. Remarks on this clone: Its antigen is not known.

TCRdb keeps only in-frame clones here, not all; method: immunoSEQ multiplex PCR. In the table there are 130,000 or so clones, roughly 90% of which are singletons. The source was peripheral blood, collected on day 0 of AZD1222 vaccination. This sequence originates from an adult in good health. The gene calls are TRBV3-1 (or the pseudogene TRBV3-2) and TRBJ2-1; possible D gene TRBD2, 5 bases. The CDR3 reads CASSQDRYPGMKQFF. CDR3 sequence (DNA): TGTGCCAGCAGCCAAGATCGATACCCGGGGATGAAGCAGTTCTTC.